These 16 T cell receptor beta chains came from one sample sequenced in a study of shared clonotypes between healthy human individuals. Only in-frame clones appear in the TCRdb table, and some are missing; sequencing was by immunoSEQ multiplex PCR. Among millions of clones, roughly 95% were seen once, and the ten largest hold approximately 0.13%. Sequencing used naive CD4+ T cells sorted from blood. The sample's subset: CD45RA+ positively selected. Receptors originate from a man between 18 and 35 years old in good health.

This chain uses TRBV7-2 with TRBJ2-7; tentatively, D is TRBD1 (6 bases). V lost 5 bases and J lost 4, with 21 bases in between. CDR3 length: 16 amino acids. Looked up from germline, CDR1 is SGHTA and CDR2 is FQGNSA. CDR3 in amino acids: CASSGRGSVRGYEQYF. The DNA for the CDR3 is TGTGCCAGCAGCGGGAGAGGTTCAGTCAGGGGATACGAGCAGTACTTC.

This chain joins TRBV6-1 and TRBJ2-7; D remains ambiguous. The CDR3 contains 13 residues. The V end lost 2 bases, the J end lost 2 bases, and 7 bases lay between the germline ends. CDR1 and CDR2 from the germline V gene are MNHNS and SASEGT. DNA for the CDR3: TGTGCCAGCAGTGAACGTAGAACCTACGAGCAGTACTTC. Translation gives CASSERRTYEQYF.

The chain uses TRBV4-1 and TRBJ1-1; 7 bases map to TRBD1. V shed 2 bases and J 1 base; nucleotides not matched to a gene: 4. The CDR3 sequence is 15 residues long. The germline V gene encodes CDR1 MGHRA and CDR2 YSYEKL. The CDR3 sequence: CASSQQGVTNTEAFF. CDR3 in DNA: TGCGCCAGCAGCCAACAGGGGGTCACGAACACTGAAGCTTTCTTT.

V usage is TRBV6-5 and J usage is TRBJ1-3, with TRBD1 as a possible D gene (5 bases). This CDR3 comprises 14 residues. Germline CDR1 reads MNHEY; CDR2 reads SVGAGI. Between the trimmed V and J ends, which lost 6 bases and 2 bases, there was a span of 11 bases. CDR3 nucleotides: TGTGCCAGCAGCCGGGGCAGAACTGGAAACACCATATATTTT. This sequence encodes CASSRGRTGNTIYF.

This clone showed up just once. This chain connects TRBV7-8 to TRBJ1-4, with D maybe TRBD1 (6 bases). The CDR3 is 14 residues long. Germline V gene sequence: CDR1 SGHVS, CDR2 FQNEAQ. The germline V and J ends were trimmed by 5 bases and 7 bases, with 14 bases remaining between them. Here the CDR3 reads CASSGGGLGEKLFF. The CDR3 DNA follows: TGTGCCAGCAGCGGAGGGGGTTTGGGTGAAAAACTGTTTTTT.

J is TRBJ1-1 and V is TRBV10-3; D gene ambiguous. Germline CDR1 and CDR2: ENHRY and SYGVKD. This CDR3 has 13 amino acids. V was clipped by 4 bases and J by 7 bases, with 13 bases between them. CDR3 region: CAISGESKGEAFF. The CDR3 nucleotides read TGTGCCATCAGTGGGGAGAGTAAGGGTGAAGCTTTCTTT.

The table lists this clone with a count of one. This rearrangement joins TRBV5-8 to TRBJ2-1, with no clear D. Germline V gives CDR1 SGHTS, CDR2 YDEGEE. The CDR3 has 13 amino acids. Deletions cut 0 bases from V and 7 bases from J, with 8 bases between. Written as DNA, the CDR3 is TGTGCCAGCAGCTTGGCCATTGTGAATGAGCAGTTCTTC. It specifies CASSLAIVNEQFF. The complete variable domain, with remaining parts taken from reference TRBV5-8 and TRBJ2-1, reads EAGVTQSPTHLIKTRGQQATLRCSPISGHTSVYWYQQALGLGLQFLLWYDEGEERNRGNFPPRFSGRQFPNYSSELNVNALELEDSALYLCASSLAIVNEQFFGPGTRLTVL.

This clone has a single count. One base away lies a much larger clone, so this may be a sequencing read error. Other nucleotide sequences in the sample specify the same CDR3. The chain carries TRBV5-4 and TRBJ1-3, with D unresolved. Germline assignment: CDR1 SGHNT and CDR2 YYREEE (reference sequence). V dropped 1 base and J dropped 0 bases, with 5 bases sitting between them. The CDR3 covers 14 residues. Written as DNA, the CDR3 is TGTGCCAGCAGCTTGTCAGGCTCTGGAAACACCATATATTTT. It encodes CASSLSGSGNTIYF.

This clone has only one observation. The CDR3 reads CASSEGGRLQGYTF. The CDR3 DNA follows: TGTGCCAGCAGTGAAGGGGGACGATTGCAAGGCTACACCTTC. The chain links TRBV25-1 to TRBJ1-2, with D perhaps matching TRBD1 (5 bases). V was shortened by 2 bases and J by 8 bases, with 15 bases between the two germline ends. CDR1 is MGHDK, CDR2 SYGVNS, per germline. The CDR3 is 14 amino acids.

This chain joins TRBV27 and TRBJ1-5; the match to TRBD1 covers 7 bases. After removal of 5 bases from V and 1 base from J, the junction contained 5 bases not matched to a gene. Germline V gene lookup returns CDR1 MNHEY and CDR2 SMNVEV (reference sequence). CDR3 size: 15 residues. The CDR3 here is CASSAGTASNQPQHF. DNA of the CDR3: TGTGCCAGCAGTGCGGGGACAGCGAGCAATCAGCCCCAGCATTTT.

The chain recombines TRBV19 with TRBJ2-1; 7 bases map to TRBD2. V lost 4 bases to trimming and J lost 10 bases; unmatched junction nucleotides: 4. The CDR3 covers 12 residues. Germline CDR1 and CDR2: LNHDA and SQIVND (reference sequence). The CDR3 sequence: CASSRLAREQFF. CDR3 nucleotides: TGTGCCAGTAGTAGACTAGCCAGAGAGCAGTTCTTC.

The V call is TRBV5-1, the J call TRBJ1-3; tentative D call: TRBD1 (5 bases). The CDR3 runs to 16 residues. V was trimmed by 4 bases and J by 2 bases, leaving 16 bases between them. Germline CDR1 reads SGHRS; CDR2 reads YFSETQ. Here the CDR3 reads CASSVRMGGTGNTIYF. The DNA for the CDR3 is TGCGCCAGCAGCGTACGCATGGGGGGGACTGGAAACACCATATATTTT.

This sequence joins TRBV28 and TRBJ1-2; a possible D gene is TRBD1 (5 bases). This CDR3 is built from 16 residues. CDR1 and CDR2 from the germline V gene are MDHEN and SYDVKM. V lost 6 bases and J lost 4, with 21 bases in between. CDR3 DNA sequence: TGTGCCAGCAGCCCTTTCAACAGGCCCGGGGGCTATGGCTACACCTTC. This sequence encodes CASSPFNRPGGYGYTF.

J is TRBJ2-5 and V is TRBV4-1; 7 bases agree with TRBD2. Germline assignment: CDR1 MGHRA and CDR2 YSYEKL. Trimming removed 6 bases from V and 2 bases from J; junction bases left unmatched: 9. This CDR3 has 15 residues. The CDR3 reads CASSRTGGPQETQYF. The DNA for the CDR3 is TGCGCCAGCAGTAGAACGGGGGGACCACAAGAGACCCAGTACTTC.

The rearrangement links TRBV27 to TRBJ2-7; possibly TRBD2 for D (6 bases). The germline CDR1 and CDR2 sequences are MNHEY and SMNVEV (reference sequence). V was clipped by 5 bases and J by 3 bases, with 14 bases between them. The CDR3 is 14 amino acids. The DNA of the CDR3 is TGTGCCAGCAGTCCAGGGACTTACCTCTACGAGCAGTACTTC. Translating it yields CASSPGTYLYEQYF.

V and J are TRBV18 and TRBJ1-2; D possibly corresponds to TRBD1 (5 bases). V was trimmed by 3 bases and J by 7 bases, leaving 12 bases between them. This CDR3 is built from 13 residues. The V gene's germline CDR1 is KGHSH and CDR2 LQKENI. CDR3 DNA sequence: TGTGCCAGCTCACCGGCGACGGGGCTTGGCTACACCTTC. It specifies CASSPATGLGYTF.